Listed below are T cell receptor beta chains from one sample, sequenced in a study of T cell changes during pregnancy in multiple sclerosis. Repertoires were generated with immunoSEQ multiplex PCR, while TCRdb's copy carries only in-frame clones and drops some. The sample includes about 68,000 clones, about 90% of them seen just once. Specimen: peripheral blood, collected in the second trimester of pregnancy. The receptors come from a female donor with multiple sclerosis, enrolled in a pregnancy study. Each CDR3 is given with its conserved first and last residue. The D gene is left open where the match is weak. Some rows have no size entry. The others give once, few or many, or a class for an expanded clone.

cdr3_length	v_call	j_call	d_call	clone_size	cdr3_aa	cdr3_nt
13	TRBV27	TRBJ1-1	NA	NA	CASSFQVNTEAFF	TGTGCCAGCAGTTTTCAGGTGAACACTGAAGCTTTCTTT
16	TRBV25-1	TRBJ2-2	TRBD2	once	CASASLAGEWAGELFF	TGTGCCAGCGCCTCCCTAGCGGGGGAGTGGGCCGGGGAGCTGTTTTTT
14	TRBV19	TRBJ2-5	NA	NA	CASSAPNRQETQYF	TGTGCCAGTAGTGCCCCAAACAGACAAGAGACCCAGTACTTC
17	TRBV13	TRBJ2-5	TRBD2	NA	CASTRSELAGGKETQYF	TGTGCCAGCACTAGGTCCGAACTAGCGGGGGGAAAAGAGACCCAGTACTTC
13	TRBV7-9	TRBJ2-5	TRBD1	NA	CASSFAGGETQYF	TGTGCCAGCAGCTTCGCAGGGGGAGAGACCCAGTACTTC
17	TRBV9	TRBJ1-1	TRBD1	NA	CASSSHRDRVLDTEAFF	TGTGCCAGCAGCTCACACCGGGACAGGGTTTTGGACACTGAAGCTTTCTTT
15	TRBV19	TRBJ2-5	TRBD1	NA	CASSIGGGLGETQYF	TGTGCCAGTAGTATAGGAGGGGGCCTGGGGGAGACCCAGTACTTC
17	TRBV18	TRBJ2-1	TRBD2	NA	CASSPMRRGGSYNEQFF	TGTGCCAGCTCACCAATGCGGCGGGGGGGCTCCTACAATGAGCAGTTCTTC
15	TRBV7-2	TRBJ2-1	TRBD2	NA	CASSLSGGGYNEQFF	TGTGCCAGCAGCTTAAGCGGCGGGGGATACAATGAGCAGTTCTTC
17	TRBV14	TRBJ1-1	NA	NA	CASSPGRGLHMNTEAFF	TGTGCCAGCAGCCCCGGACGAGGGTTGCACATGAACACTGAAGCTTTCTTT
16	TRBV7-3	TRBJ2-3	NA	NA	CASSLSQGRRADTQYF	TGTGCCAGCAGCTTAAGTCAAGGCCGGCGGGCAGATACGCAGTATTTT
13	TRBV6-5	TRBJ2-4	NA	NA	CASSGRVPNIQYF	TGTGCCAGCAGTGGCAGGGTGCCAAACATTCAGTACTTC
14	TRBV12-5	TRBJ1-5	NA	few	CASNWRYSNQPQHF	TGTGCTAGTAATTGGAGATATAGCAATCAGCCCCAGCATTTT
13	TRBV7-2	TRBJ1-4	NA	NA	CASSLQANEKLFF	TGTGCCAGCAGCTTGCAGGCGAATGAAAAACTGTTTTTT
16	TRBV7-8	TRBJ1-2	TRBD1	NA	CASSVSTGGTNYGYTF	TGTGCCAGCAGCGTCAGTACAGGGGGTACTAACTATGGCTACACCTTC
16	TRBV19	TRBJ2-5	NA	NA	CASSISSAFYQETQYF	TGTGCCAGTAGTATATCTAGCGCGTTTTACCAAGAGACCCAGTACTTC
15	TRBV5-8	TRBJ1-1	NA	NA	CASSLGQSIGTEAFF	TGTGCCAGCAGCTTAGGACAATCGATAGGCACTGAAGCTTTCTTT
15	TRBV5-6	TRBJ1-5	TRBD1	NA	CASSLTGTGPLPQHF	TGTGCCAGCAGCTTGACCGGGACAGGGCCCTTGCCCCAGCATTTT
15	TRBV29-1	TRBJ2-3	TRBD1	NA	CSVETGTGGTDTQYF	TGCAGCGTCGAAACCGGGACAGGGGGCACAGATACGCAGTATTTT
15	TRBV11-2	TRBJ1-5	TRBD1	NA	CASSPGTASNQPQHF	TGTGCCAGCAGCCCTGGGACAGCCAGCAATCAGCCCCAGCATTTT
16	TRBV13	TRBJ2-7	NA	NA	CASSSRGVGEFYEQYF	TGTGCCAGCAGCTCCCGCGGGGTGGGAGAGTTCTACGAGCAGTACTTC
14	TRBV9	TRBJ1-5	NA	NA	CASSAPEANQPQHF	TGTGCCAGCAGCGCCCCCGAGGCGAATCAGCCCCAGCATTTT
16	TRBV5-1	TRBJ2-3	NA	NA	CASSHGLKTHTDTQYF	TGCGCCAGCAGCCATGGACTAAAGACCCACACAGATACGCAGTATTTT
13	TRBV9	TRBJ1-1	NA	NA	CASSVTGGTEAFF	TGTGCCAGCAGCGTCACAGGCGGCACTGAAGCTTTCTTT
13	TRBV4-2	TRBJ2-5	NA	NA	CASSQDPEETQYF	TGTGCCAGCAGCCAAGATCCTGAAGAGACCCAGTACTTC
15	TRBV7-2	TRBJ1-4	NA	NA	CASSFDTATNEKLFF	TGTGCCAGCAGCTTCGACACAGCAACTAATGAAAAACTGTTTTTT
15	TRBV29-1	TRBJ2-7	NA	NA	CSVESEGEGSYEQYF	TGCAGCGTTGAATCTGAGGGTGAGGGCTCCTACGAGCAGTACTTC
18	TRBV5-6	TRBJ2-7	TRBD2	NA	CASSLVLAGGTSSYEQYF	TGTGCCAGCAGCTTGGTACTAGCGGGGGGAACGAGCTCCTACGAGCAGTACTTC
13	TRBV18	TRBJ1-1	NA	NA	CATVGSRNTEAFF	TGTGCCACCGTCGGTAGTAGGAACACTGAAGCTTTCTTT
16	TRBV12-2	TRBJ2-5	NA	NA	CASRLTSGGFQETQYF	TGTGCAAGTCGCCTGACTAGCGGGGGCTTCCAAGAGACCCAGTACTTC
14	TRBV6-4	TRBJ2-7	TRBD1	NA	CASSRDRGGYEQYF	TGTGCCAGCAGTCGCGACAGGGGAGGCTACGAGCAGTACTTC
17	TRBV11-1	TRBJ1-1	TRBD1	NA	CASSLADPGQGGTEAFF	TGTGCCAGCAGCTTAGCGGACCCGGGACAGGGGGGCACTGAAGCTTTCTTT
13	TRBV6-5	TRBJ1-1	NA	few	CASSFEANTEAFF	TGTGCCAGCAGTTTCGAGGCGAACACTGAAGCTTTCTTT
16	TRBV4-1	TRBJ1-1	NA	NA	CASSTRQEQGNTEAFF	TGCGCCAGCAGCACTCGACAGGAACAAGGGAACACTGAAGCTTTCTTT
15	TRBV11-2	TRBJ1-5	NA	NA	CASSLESGPNQPQHF	TGTGCCAGCAGCTTAGAATCGGGTCCGAATCAGCCCCAGCATTTT
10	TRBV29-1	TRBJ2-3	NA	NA	CSAWDNGQYF	TGCAGCGCCTGGGACAACGGGCAGTATTTT
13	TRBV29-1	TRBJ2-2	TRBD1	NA	CSVVGTDTGELFF	TGCAGCGTTGTCGGGACAGACACCGGGGAGCTGTTTTTT
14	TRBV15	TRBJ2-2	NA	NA	CATSSGGNTGELFF	TGTGCCACCAGCAGCGGGGGGAACACCGGGGAGCTGTTTTTT
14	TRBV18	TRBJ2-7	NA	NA	CASSPGRFSYEQYF	TGTGCCAGCTCACCTGGGAGGTTTTCCTACGAGCAGTACTTC
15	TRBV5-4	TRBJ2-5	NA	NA	CASSLTAGSQETQYF	TGTGCCAGCAGCTTGACGGCGGGGAGTCAAGAGACCCAGTACTTC
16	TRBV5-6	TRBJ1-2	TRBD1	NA	CASSLRHGQGNYGYTF	TGTGCCAGCAGCTTGAGGCACGGACAGGGAAATTATGGCTACACCTTC
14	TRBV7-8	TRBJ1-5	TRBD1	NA	CASSLATGNQPQHF	TGTGCCAGCAGCTTAGCGACAGGGAATCAGCCCCAGCATTTT